These 11 T cell receptor beta chains were all obtained from the same sample, sequenced in a study of cytomegalovirus exposure and HLA in healthy donors. Use of 60 Vbeta and 13 Jbeta primers characterized the PCR. Produced via immunoSEQ multiplex PCR; TCRdb's table is partial and in-frame only. The sample lists around 99,000 clones, under 85% occurring once. Sequenced material: PBMCs. Receptors were obtained from a woman in her forties or fifties in good health and CMV-seropositive.

This sequence joins TRBV6-6 and TRBJ1-2, with 8 bases lining up with TRBD1. This CDR3 has 15 amino acids. V was pared by 4 bases and J by 0 bases, with 4 bases of the junction left unmatched. The germline CDR1 and CDR2 sequences are MNHNY and SVGAGI (reference sequence). CDR3: CASSSDRASNYGYTF. The CDR3 DNA reads TGTGCCAGCAGTTCGGACAGGGCCTCTAACTATGGCTACACCTTC.

V usage is TRBV18 and J usage is TRBJ2-6; 11 bases align to TRBD1. CDR1 and CDR2 (germline): KGHSH, LQKENI. This CDR3 comprises 17 residues. Trimming cost V 5 bases and J 1 base; bases outside gene matches: 4. The CDR3: CASSTGQGASGANVLTF. The CDR3 DNA is TGTGCCAGCTCAACTGGACAGGGGGCGTCTGGGGCCAACGTCCTGACTTTC.

The V call is TRBV7-3, the J call TRBJ2-7; 11 bases agree with TRBD2. Germline V lookup: CDR1 SGHTA, CDR2 FQGTGA. With 5 bases clipped from V and 3 bases from J, the junction kept 6 bases outside the gene matches. The CDR3 loop spans 15 amino acids. The CDR3, as DNA: TGTGCCAGCAGCACCCTAGCGGGGGGCCGCTACGAGCAGTACTTC. As protein: CASSTLAGGRYEQYF.

V is TRBV2 and J is TRBJ2-7; 7 bases align to TRBD2. The length of the CDR3 is 14 residues. Germline V gives CDR1 SNHLY, CDR2 FYNNEI. V gave up 8 bases and J gave up 2 bases; unmatched junction bases: 9. CDR3 protein: CASFRDYPTYEQYF. CDR3 bases: TGTGCCAGCTTCCGGGACTATCCCACCTACGAGCAGTACTTC.

This CDR3 reads CSASRGGYTF. The DNA of the CDR3 is TGCAGTGCGTCCAGGGGCGGCTACACCTTC. The chain is built from TRBV20-1 and TRBJ1-2; tentative D call: TRBD1 (6 bases). Germline-derived CDR1 and CDR2 are DFQATT and SNEGSKA (reference sequence). V shed 6 bases and J shed 8 bases, with 10 bases lying between them. There are 10 residues in the CDR3.

This chain uses TRBV19 with TRBJ2-3; 12 nucleotides match TRBD2. V shed 6 bases and J 3 bases; nucleotides not matched to a gene: 4. CDR1 and CDR2 (germline): LNHDA, SQIVND (reference sequence). This CDR3 is 15 amino acids long. The CDR3 loop reads CASRASGGVTDTQYF. CDR3 DNA: TGTGCCAGTAGGGCTAGCGGGGGGGTTACAGATACGCAGTATTTT.

This chain links TRBV6-5 with TRBJ1-1, with 10 bases identical to TRBD1. After removal of 6 bases from V and 7 bases from J, the junction contained 5 bases not matched to a gene. CDR3 length: 13 residues. Germline CDR1 and CDR2: MNHEY and SVGAGI. The CDR3 DNA reads as TGTGCCAGCAGCCGACAGGGGGCGGTTGAAGCTTTCTTT. Translated, it gives CASSRQGAVEAFF.

The rearrangement joins TRBV19 to TRBJ2-6, with TRBD1 as a possible D gene (5 bases). This CDR3 is built from 14 residues. The germline V gene encodes CDR1 LNHDA and CDR2 SQIVND (reference sequence). Trimming removed 2 bases from V and 5 bases from J, with 7 bases in between. The CDR3 sequence: CASSIRGWANVLTF. For the CDR3, the DNA is TGTGCCAGTAGTATAAGGGGCTGGGCCAACGTCCTGACTTTC.

The chain joins TRBV12-5 to TRBJ1-5; no clear D. Germline CDR1 LGHNT, CDR2 FRNRAP. The CDR3 extends over 13 amino acids. Trimming shortened V by 2 bases and J by 4 bases, and 6 bases separated the two germline ends. CDR3 nucleotide sequence: TGTGCTAGTGGTTTGTCTCCGAATCAGCCCCAGCATTTT. This encodes CASGLSPNQPQHF.

The rearrangement joins TRBV9 to TRBJ2-2; 7 nucleotides agree with TRBD1. The trim removed 4 bases at V and 2 bases at J, leaving 5 bases unmatched. The CDR3 spans 15 residues. Looked up from germline, CDR1 is SGDLS and CDR2 is YYNGEE. CDR3 DNA: TGTGCCAGCAGCCCCCGGGACAGCAACACCGGGGAGCTGTTTTTT. Amino acids: CASSPRDSNTGELFF.

The sample holds one count of this clone. The chain couples TRBV27 to TRBJ2-1; 10 positions agree with TRBD2. This CDR3 comprises 15 residues. Trimming at V came to 6 bases and at J to 4 bases, leaving 6 bases not matched to a gene. CDR1 and CDR2 from the germline V gene are MNHEY and SMNVEV (reference sequence). The DNA of the CDR3 is TGTGCCAGCAGCCTGGGACTAGCGCCTTACAATGAGCAGTTCTTC. Its protein product is CASSLGLAPYNEQFF.